These 18 T cell receptor beta chains share one sample of origin, sequenced in a study of blood T cell repertoires in COVID-19. The table came from immunoSEQ multiplex PCR; TCRdb's copy has only in-frame clones and leaves some out. The table includes under 300,000 clones, approximately 86% detected once. What was sequenced was peripheral blood. Receptor source: a human donor in a cohort sampled during active COVID-19.

V is TRBV24-1 and J is TRBJ2-1; 9 bases agree with TRBD2. Germline V CDR1 and CDR2: KGHDR, SFDVKD. The CDR3 contains 19 residues. The V and J ends lost 5 bases and 6 bases, in that order; junction bases with no gene match: 19. The CDR3: CATSAMTSGGTSWVNEQFF. CDR3 in DNA: TGTGCCACCAGTGCCATGACTAGCGGAGGCACGAGTTGGGTCAATGAGCAGTTCTTC.

The rearrangement links TRBV3-1 (or the pseudogene TRBV3-2) to TRBJ1-3, with TRBD1 identical over 9 bases. V shed 6 bases and J 4 bases; nucleotides not matched to a gene: 4. The CDR3 loop spans 14 amino acids. The germline gives CDR1 LGHDT, CDR2 YNNKEL (reference sequence). The CDR3 here is CASSLGQGGNTIYF. CDR3 nucleotide sequence: TGTGCCAGCAGTCTCGGACAGGGGGGAAACACCATATATTTT.

The genes are TRBV5-1 and TRBJ2-1; 8 bases are shared with TRBD2. Per germline, CDR1 SGHRS and CDR2 YFSETQ. The CDR3 runs to 17 residues. V lost 0 bases and J lost 3; bases outside the gene matches: 8. The CDR3: CASSLGAAGGVYNEQFF. The DNA for the CDR3 is TGCGCCAGCAGCTTGGGTGCGGCGGGAGGCGTCTACAATGAGCAGTTCTTC. Full variable domain (rest looked up from reference TRBV5-1 and TRBJ2-1): KAGVTQTPRYLIKTRGQQVTLSCSPISGHRSVSWYQQTPGQGLQFLFEYFSETQRNKGNFPGRFSGRQFSNSRSEMNVSTLELGDSALYLCASSLGAAGGVYNEQFFGPGTRLTVL.

The V call is TRBV5-1, the J call TRBJ2-5, with 11 bases aligning to TRBD2. This CDR3 spans 16 amino acids. Per germline, CDR1 SGHRS and CDR2 YFSETQ. The trim removed 3 bases at V and 4 bases at J, leaving 8 bases unmatched. CDR3 bases: TGCGCCAGCAGCTCTTTAGCGGGAGGGCCCTCAGAGACCCAGTACTTC. This sequence encodes CASSSLAGGPSETQYF.

CDR3 protein: CASSAQGAAEAFF. The CDR3 coding sequence is TGTGCCAGCAGCGCACAGGGGGCAGCTGAAGCTTTCTTT. The rearrangement uses TRBV2 and TRBJ1-1; TRBD1 matches at 9 bases. Trimming at V came to 6 bases and at J to 6 bases, leaving 5 bases not matched to a gene. The CDR3 has 13 residues. CDR1 and CDR2 (germline): SNHLY, FYNNEI. Filled out from reference TRBV2 and TRBJ1-1, the complete variable domain reads EPEVTQTPSHQVTQMGQEVILRCVPISNHLYFYWYRQILGQKVEFLVSFYNNEISEKSEIFDDQFSVERPDGSNFTLKIRSTKLEDSAMYFCASSAQGAAEAFFGQGTRLTVV.

The V gene is TRBV24-1, the J gene TRBJ2-1; possibly TRBD1 for D (6 bases). CDR3 length: 15 residues. V dropped 2 bases and J dropped 7 bases, with 14 bases sitting between them. Germline-derived CDR1 and CDR2 are KGHDR and SFDVKD. CDR3 in DNA: TGTGCCACCAGTGATTCCCAGGGGTTTATGAATGAGCAGTTCTTC. Translation: CATSDSQGFMNEQFF.

The genes are TRBV6-5 and TRBJ1-3; 8 bases are shared with TRBD1. The germline gives CDR1 MNHEY, CDR2 SVGAGI. The CDR3 runs to 13 residues. With V trimmed by 6 bases and J by 7 bases, 5 bases remained unmatched. CDR3 coding DNA: TGTGCCAGCAGACGATGGACAGGGAACACCATATATTTT. Translated: CASRRWTGNTIYF.

The V and J genes are TRBV15 and TRBJ2-5; D unclear. This CDR3 has 14 amino acids. V was pared by 8 bases and J by 5 bases, with 18 bases between. Germline V gene data show CDR1 as LNHNV and CDR2 as YYDKDF (reference sequence). DNA of the CDR3: TGTGCCACCCGACACGCCGGAATCCGGGAGACCCAGTACTTC. Its protein product is CATRHAGIRETQYF.

The gene calls are TRBV5-4 and TRBJ2-2, with D unresolved. The length of the CDR3 is 14 residues. The germline V and J ends were trimmed by 1 base and 5 bases, with 9 bases remaining between them. Germline CDR1 and CDR2: SGHNT and YYREEE (reference sequence). CDR3 coding DNA: TGTGCCAGCAGCTTGTACGGGTTAACCGGGGAGCTGTTTTTT. This codes for CASSLYGLTGELFF.

CDR3 in DNA: TGTGCCAGCAGGTACGGGACAGGGGGCAGCTACACCTTC. It specifies CASRYGTGGSYTF. The J gene is TRBJ1-2, the V gene TRBV25-1; 12 bases are a match to TRBD1. The germline gives CDR1 MGHDK, CDR2 SYGVNS. With V trimmed by 6 bases and J by 9 bases, 5 bases remained unmatched. The CDR3 has 13 amino acids.

This clone turned up a few times. V and J are TRBV7-9 and TRBJ1-6, with TRBD1 as a possible D gene (5 bases). This CDR3 comprises 14 residues. Trimming took off 6 bases at V and 5 bases at J, with 11 bases between the two ends. Germline CDR1 reads SEHNR; CDR2 reads FQNEAQ (reference sequence). The CDR3 DNA is TGTGCCAGCAGTCTGGGGGGAAATAATTCACCCCTCCACTTT. It translates to CASSLGGNNSPLHF.

V gene TRBV6-1 combines with J gene TRBJ1-3; the D gene is possibly TRBD1 (6 bases). CDR3 length: 15 amino acids. The germline gives CDR1 MNHNS, CDR2 SASEGT. V lost 1 base and J 6 bases, leaving 13 bases between the germline ends. CDR3 DNA: TGTGCCAGCAGTGAAGGCAGGGGATTTAAAAACACCATATATTTT. Amino acid sequence: CASSEGRGFKNTIYF.

V and J are TRBV7-2 and TRBJ1-1, with a possible D match to TRBD1 (5 bases). Germline V gene sequence: CDR1 SGHTA, CDR2 FQGNSA. Trimming left V 7 bases short and J 4 bases short, with 19 bases between. This CDR3 comprises 15 residues. The CDR3 reads CASTTRGLGGTEAFF. CDR3 bases: TGTGCCAGCACTACGAGAGGACTGGGGGGCACTGAAGCTTTCTTT.

J is TRBJ2-3 and V is TRBV5-1, with D perhaps TRBD1 (6 bases). The CDR3 has 14 residues. Germline assignment: CDR1 SGHRS and CDR2 YFSETQ. Trimming removed 5 bases at V and 3 bases at J, with 13 bases between. The CDR3 DNA follows: TGCGCCAGCAGGTCCGGGACACAAACAGATACGCAGTATTTT. Protein product: CASRSGTQTDTQYF.

In DNA, the CDR3 is TGTGCCAGCAGCCAAGGTCAGGGACAGGGAAATGGCTACACCTTC. It codes for CASSQGQGQGNGYTF. The chain combines TRBV3-1 (or the pseudogene TRBV3-2) with TRBJ1-2; 9 positions match TRBD1. In germline, CDR1 is LGHDT, CDR2 YNNKEL (reference sequence). The trim removed 1 base at V and 6 bases at J, leaving 6 bases unmatched. The CDR3 extends over 15 amino acids.

The table lists this clone with a count of one. The chain joins TRBV6-5 to TRBJ2-7; 11 bases map to TRBD2. The CDR3 totals 16 residues. With 0 bases clipped from V and 2 bases from J, the junction kept 3 bases outside the gene matches. Per germline, CDR1 MNHEY and CDR2 SVGAGI. DNA for the CDR3: TGTGCCAGCAGTTACTCTGGACTAGCGGGTACCTACGAGCAGTACTTC. Amino acids: CASSYSGLAGTYEQYF.

This clone came up a few times. This chain links TRBV28 with TRBJ1-2; D is unclear. The CDR3 runs 12 residues. V gave up 8 bases and J gave up 3 bases, with 10 bases separating them. CDR1 is MDHEN and CDR2 is SYDVKM in the germline V gene. CDR3 sequence: CASATHDYGYTF. CDR3 in DNA: TGTGCCAGCGCCACTCATGACTATGGCTACACCTTC.

This clone was found a few times. The sample carries other DNA sequences with the same CDR3. The CDR3 DNA follows: TGTGCCAGCAGTTCTTATACAGGGATGAACACTGAAGCTTTCTTT. Protein sequence: CASSSYTGMNTEAFF. The rearrangement joins TRBV27 to TRBJ1-1; D might be TRBD1 (6 bases). In germline, CDR1 is MNHEY, CDR2 SMNVEV (reference sequence). V was trimmed by 4 bases and J by 0 bases, leaving 12 bases between them. The CDR3 is 15 amino acids.